This TCR beta chain comes out of a study of blood T cells in healthy people across ages. Study-wide results and limits: Diversity of TCR beta per million T cells declined in a roughly linear way with age.

Primers used in a second PCR of about 6 to 11 cycles were a sample-barcoded 5' primer and a J-beta primer mix. Carrying 12 random nucleotides, a template-switch adaptor labeled each individual cDNA molecule. TCRdb reprocessed the 5' RACE reads via MiXCR and lists one record per CDR3 protein. The sample contains 1.5 million to 2 million distinct CDR3 sequences, roughly 49% of which appear only once. A remark on this clonotype: Its antigen is unknown. Its ends do not fully match the called genes, so a read error is possible.

The sequence came from a woman in her thirties or forties in good health. The sample was blood.

DNA for the CDR3: TGTGCCTGCAGCCAAGTGGGGACAAGTCAAGAGACCCAGTACTTC. Its translation is CACSQVGTSQETQYF. The chain employs TRBV3-1 and TRBJ2-5; possible D gene TRBD1, 6 bases. Germline V lookup: CDR1 LGHDT, CDR2 YNNKEL (reference sequence). This CDR3 is built from 15 residues.